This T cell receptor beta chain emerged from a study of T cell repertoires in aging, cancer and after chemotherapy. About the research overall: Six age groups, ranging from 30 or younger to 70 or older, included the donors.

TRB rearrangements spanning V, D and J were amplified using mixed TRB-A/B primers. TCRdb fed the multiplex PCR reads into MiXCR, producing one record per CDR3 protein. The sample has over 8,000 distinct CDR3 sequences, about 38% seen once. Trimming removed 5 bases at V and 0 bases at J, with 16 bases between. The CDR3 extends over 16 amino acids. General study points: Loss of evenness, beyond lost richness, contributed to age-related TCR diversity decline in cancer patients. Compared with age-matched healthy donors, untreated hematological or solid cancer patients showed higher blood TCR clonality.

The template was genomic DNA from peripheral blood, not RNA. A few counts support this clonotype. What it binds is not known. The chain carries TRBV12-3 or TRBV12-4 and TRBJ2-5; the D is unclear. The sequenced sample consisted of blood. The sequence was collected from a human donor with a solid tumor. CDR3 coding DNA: TGTGCCAGCAGTCCCAAAGCCCTCCCGCACCAAGAGACCCAGTACTTC. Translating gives CASSPKALPHQETQYF.